In its sample, the clone carrying this T cell receptor (beta chain) was seen many times. Its specificity is unknown. This entry is derived from a study of blood T cells in healthy people across ages. Broader study findings: No conclusive comparison of naive versus antigen-experienced cells was possible with unsorted PBMCs.

A second about 7 to 12 cycle PCR used barcoded and J-beta primers. TCRdb redid the calling of the 5' RACE reads with MiXCR, one entry per CDR3 protein. The repertoire holds around 1.5 million distinct CDR3 sequences, with 34% as singletons. Germline V gene lookup returns CDR1 DFQATT and CDR2 SNEGSKA (reference sequence). With 0 bases removed from V and 1 base from J, the gap between germline ends came to 4 bases. The CDR3 runs 12 residues. The sample comprised blood. The V gene is TRBV20-1, the J gene TRBJ2-7; D remains ambiguous. The clonotype was recovered from a woman in her twenties or thirties in good health. DNA for the CDR3: TGCAGTGCTAGAGATGAATCCTACGAGCAGTACTTC. It translates to CSARDESYEQYF.